This TCR beta chain was identified in a study of regulatory T cells in long-lasting Graves disease. General study results and limits: In persistent patients, shared public clonotypes (approximately 3,000) outnumbered those in new patients (966).

Noted time point: persistent/refractory GD, antithyroid drugs over 5 years with positive TRAb. Isolated PBMC RNA provided the starting material for the TCR library. This clonotype has at least ten counts. What it binds is not known. CDR3 length equals 13 residues. V lost 7 bases and J 1 base, leaving 10 bases between the germline ends. CDR1 and CDR2 (germline): LNHDA, SQIVND (reference sequence). Through Arm-PCR of CDR3 regions and iRepertoire HTBI primers, TCR beta libraries were built. TCRdb reprocessed the multiplex PCR reads with MiXCR, giving one entry per CDR3 protein. The table has 400,000 or so distinct CDR3 sequences, 20% seen once.

The clonotype originates from a female donor with Graves disease. The material was peripheral blood mononuclear cells (PBMCs), obtained when the disease was refractory, from a patient treated with antithyroid drugs. This rearrangement joins TRBV19 to TRBJ1-1, with no clear D. CDR3: CASIEGWNTEAFF. DNA for the CDR3: TGTGCCAGTATCGAGGGATGGAACACTGAAGCTTTCTTT.